Sequencing of this TCR beta chain was carried out in a study of identical twins. TCRdb passed the 5' RACE reads through MiXCR, listing each CDR3 protein once. Altogether roughly 690,000 distinct CDR3 sequences are present, 21% being singletons, with the ten largest covering roughly 4.3%. This CDR3 is built from 17 residues. V was trimmed by 0 bases and J by 0 bases, leaving 12 bases between them. Germline V CDR1 and CDR2: LGHNA, YSLEER. The donor group consisted entirely of healthy Caucasians. This sample also belongs to another study, concerning T cells expressing NK-cell markers. From that report: All TCR beta repertoires analysed originated from sorted CD3+CD56+NKG2C+, CD3+CD56+NKG2C- and CD3+CD56-NKG2C+ T cells. The sequencing cohort of eight donors included seven HCMV-seropositive individuals and one seronegative individual.

Specimen: PBMCs. V is TRBV4-3 and J is TRBJ2-1, with a possible D match to TRBD2 (6 bases). This receptor was taken from a woman between 18 and 30 years old in good health. In DNA, the CDR3 is TGCGCCAGCAGCCAAGATGGCCTAGCGAGCTCCTACAATGAGCAGTTCTTC. Translating gives CASSQDGLASSYNEQFF.